This T cell receptor (beta chain) was obtained from a study of blood T cells in healthy people across ages. Donors each provided 7.5 to 10 milliliters of peripheral blood. Notes on the study in general: Both naive CD4+ cell counts and diversity were greater in long-lived donors than in aged donors. The unknown donor CMV status may have confounded expanded clonotype changes. Diversity estimates from one million T cells were considered underestimates.

For the second PCR, which ran for 7 to 11 cycles, a sample-barcoded 5' primer and a J-beta primer mix were used. Each CDR3 protein is one row after TCRdb ran MiXCR on the 5' RACE reads. The sample has roughly 860,000 distinct CDR3 sequences; approximately 65% are singletons. The CDR3 runs 13 residues. J gave up 0 bases and V 7 bases, and 4 bases lay outside the gene matches. Germline CDR1 DFQATT, CDR2 SNEGSKA (reference sequence). Points on this clonotype: Its specificity is not known.

The chain couples TRBV20-1 to TRBJ1-2, with 8 bases identical to TRBD1. This sequence originates from a man younger than 45 in good health. The material sequenced was blood. The CDR3 sequence: CSVPDRANYGYTF. The CDR3 region has the DNA TGCAGTGTTCCGGACAGGGCTAACTATGGCTACACCTTC.